The next 14 T cell receptor beta chains were all read from a single sample in a study of blood T cell repertoires in COVID-19. The table came from immunoSEQ multiplex PCR; TCRdb's copy has only in-frame clones and leaves some out. The table shows around 180,000 clones, with under 85% occurring only once. Sequences were obtained from peripheral blood. These receptor sequences come from a human donor in a cohort sampled during active COVID-19.

This clone was seen just once. This chain connects TRBV30 to TRBJ1-2; D unclear. Germline CDR1 is GTSNPN and CDR2 is SVGIG (reference sequence). The CDR3 has 11 residues. V shed 6 bases and J shed 12 bases, with 17 bases lying between them. The CDR3 DNA follows: TGTGCCTGTTCAATAGTTCAGGTGGACACCTTC. Its protein is CACSIVQVDTF.

V gene TRBV2 combines with J gene TRBJ2-2; perhaps TRBD1 as D (6 bases). The CDR3 covers 15 residues. V lost 4 bases and J lost 9, with 18 bases in between. Per the germline V gene, CDR1 is SNHLY and CDR2 is FYNNEI. CDR3 sequence (DNA): TGTGCCAGCAGTGCTGCGCAGGGGTGGAACCGGGAGCTGTTTTTT. This translates into CASSAAQGWNRELFF.

The chain couples TRBV20-1 to TRBJ1-1, with D possibly TRBD1 on 6 matching bases. The CDR3 covers 15 residues. CDR1 is DFQATT, CDR2 SNEGSKA, per germline (reference sequence). V was shortened by 3 bases and J by 0 bases, with 14 bases between the two germline ends. As DNA, the CDR3 is TGCAGTGCTAGTACAGGGCAGGAACTGAACACTGAAGCTTTCTTT. It is translated as CSASTGQELNTEAFF.

The CDR3 DNA reads TGCGCCAGCAGCCAAGATCGGAGGGTCGTGGGCACCGGGGAGCTGTTTTTT. It yields the protein CASSQDRRVVGTGELFF. The V and J genes are TRBV4-1 and TRBJ2-2; a weak D match, TRBD2 (6 bases). Germline CDR1 reads MGHRA; CDR2 reads YSYEKL. The CDR3 has 17 amino acids. The V and J ends lost 0 bases and 4 bases respectively, with 15 bases between them.

The rearrangement joins TRBV25-1 to TRBJ1-4; 10 bases are a match to TRBD1. From germline, CDR1 is MGHDK and CDR2 SYGVNS. This CDR3 has 14 residues. J was trimmed by 5 bases and V by 7 bases; bases with no gene match: 4. Here the CDR3 DNA reads TGTGCCAGCAAGGACAGGGGGGTGAATGAAAAACTGTTTTTT. Translation: CASKDRGVNEKLFF.

The chain carries TRBV7-2 and TRBJ1-6, with a possible D match to TRBD1 (5 bases). Germline CDR1 reads SGHTA; CDR2 reads FQGNSA. Trimming removed 3 bases at V and 6 bases at J, with 15 bases between. The CDR3 runs 16 residues. This CDR3 reads CASSLDRDRPNSPLHF. CDR3 bases: TGTGCCAGCAGCTTGGACCGAGACAGACCTAATTCACCCCTCCACTTT.

This chain links TRBV5-4 with TRBJ2-7; 8 bases are a match to TRBD1. Trimming cost V 2 bases and J 4 bases; bases outside gene matches: 8. The length of the CDR3 is 15 residues. Germline V gene lookup returns CDR1 SGHNT and CDR2 YYREEE (reference sequence). As DNA, the CDR3 is TGTGCCAGCAGCTTCGGACAGGGATCTTCGTACGAGCAGTACTTC. As protein: CASSFGQGSSYEQYF.

The chain is built from TRBV10-3 and TRBJ1-1; D is unresolved. This CDR3 is built from 11 residues. The V and J ends lost 10 bases and 1 base respectively, with 7 bases between them. Germline CDR1 ENHRY, CDR2 SYGVKD. CDR3 residues: CATGGNTEAFF. The CDR3 DNA follows: TGTGCCACCGGAGGGAACACTGAAGCTTTCTTT.

The chain couples TRBV3-1 (or the pseudogene TRBV3-2) to TRBJ2-7, with 10 bases lining up with TRBD2. This CDR3 is 16 amino acids long. Germline V gives CDR1 LGHDT, CDR2 YNNKEL (reference sequence). V shed 0 bases and J 1 base; nucleotides not matched to a gene: 3. The chain's CDR3 is CASSQDSGGRSYEQYF. As DNA, the CDR3 is TGTGCCAGCAGCCAAGATAGCGGGGGGCGATCCTACGAGCAGTACTTC.

This CDR3 is CASGRQGGQPQHF. CDR3 bases: TGTGCCAGCGGCAGACAGGGTGGTCAGCCCCAGCATTTT. The J gene is TRBJ1-5, the V gene TRBV27; 7 nucleotides match TRBD1. J was trimmed by 6 bases and V by 8 bases; bases with no gene match: 7. This CDR3 comprises 13 residues. Germline CDR1 reads MNHEY; CDR2 reads SMNVEV (reference sequence).

The chain recombines TRBV18 with TRBJ2-5; 7 positions agree with TRBD2. The CDR3 extends over 15 amino acids. Germline lookup yields CDR1 KGHSH and CDR2 LQKENI. With V trimmed by 2 bases and J by 2 bases, 5 bases remained unmatched. This CDR3 is CASSPWQGGQETQYF. CDR3 in DNA: TGTGCCAGCTCACCATGGCAGGGAGGGCAAGAGACCCAGTACTTC.

The J gene is TRBJ2-7, the V gene TRBV4-2, with unresolved D. V gave up 0 bases and J gave up 1 base, with 10 bases separating them. The V gene's germline CDR1 is LGHNA and CDR2 YNFKEQ. The CDR3 spans 15 residues. CDR3 sequence: CASSQDDGDSYEQYF. The CDR3 DNA reads as TGTGCCAGCAGCCAAGACGACGGAGATTCCTACGAGCAGTACTTC.

The chain links TRBV13 to TRBJ1-1; no clear D. From germline, CDR1 is PRHDT and CDR2 FYEKMQ (reference sequence). Trimming removed 5 bases at V and 1 base at J, with 8 bases between. There are 13 residues in the CDR3. DNA of the CDR3: TGTGCCAGCAGCGCGAGACAGAACACTGAAGCTTTCTTT. It specifies CASSARQNTEAFF. Based on the CDR3 plus reference TRBV13 and TRBJ1-1, the full variable domain is AAGVIQSPRHLIKEKRETATLKCYPIPRHDTVYWYQQGPGQDPQFLISFYEKMQSDKGSIPDRFSAQQFSDYHSELNMSSLELGDSALYFCASSARQNTEAFFGQGTRLTVV.

The chain combines TRBV7-3 with TRBJ2-3; D possibly corresponds to TRBD1 (7 bases). V lost 5 bases to trimming and J lost 8 bases, with 14 bases between them. CDR3 length: 13 amino acids. Germline V CDR1 and CDR2: SGHTA, FQGTGA. CDR3 region: CASSQGGVSTQYF. CDR3 nucleotides: TGTGCCAGCAGCCAGGGGGGTGTCTCTACGCAGTATTTT.